This TCR beta chain was retrieved from a study of type 1 regulatory T cells. Study context: This in vitro CD4 product, T-allo10, is enriched for Tr1 cells and alloantigen-specific.

Broader study findings: Compared with non-type 1 regulatory T cells, type 1 regulatory T cells showed a more restricted TCR repertoire.

V dropped 12 bases and J dropped 5; count of bases not matched to a gene: 17. CDR3 length: 15 amino acids. CDR1 is KGHDR, CDR2 SFDVKD, per germline. About this clonotype itself: Its target is unknown.

In TCRdb, the reads were re-called with MiXCR into one record per CDR3 protein. The data contain about 42,000 distinct CDR3 sequences, 12% of them seen just once; the ten biggest clones take up roughly 8%. The V call is TRBV24-1, the J call TRBJ2-7; TRBD2 aligns across 8 bases. The sample consisted of cultured non-Tr1 T cells, either the whole culture or a sorted T cell fraction (not recorded which). The receptor was isolated from a human donor in good health. The CDR3 sequence is CAPFSLAGSVHEQYF. The DNA of the CDR3 is TGTGCCCCCTTCTCATTAGCGGGATCCGTACACGAGCAGTACTTC.